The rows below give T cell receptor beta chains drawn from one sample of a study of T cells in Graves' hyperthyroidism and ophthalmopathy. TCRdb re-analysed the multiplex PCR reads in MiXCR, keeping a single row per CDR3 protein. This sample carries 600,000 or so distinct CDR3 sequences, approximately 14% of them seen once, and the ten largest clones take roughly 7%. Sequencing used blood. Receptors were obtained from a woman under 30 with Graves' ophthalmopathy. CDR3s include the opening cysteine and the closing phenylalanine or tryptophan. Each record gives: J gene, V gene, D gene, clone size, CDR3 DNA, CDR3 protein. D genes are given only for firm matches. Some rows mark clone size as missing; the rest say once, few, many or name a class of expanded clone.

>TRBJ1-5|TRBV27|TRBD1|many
TGTGCCAGCGCAGGGGGCTATAGCAATCAGCCCCAGCATTTT
CASAGGYSNQPQHF
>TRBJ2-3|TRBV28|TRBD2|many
TGTGCCAGCTCGTCGGCGGGGACTAGCGGGAGAAATACGCAGTATTTT
CASSSAGTSGRNTQYF
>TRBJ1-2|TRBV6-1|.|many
TGTGCCAGCACCAACATGATTGGCTGGGCCTATGGCTACACCTTC
CASTNMIGWAYGYTF
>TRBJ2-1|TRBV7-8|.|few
TGTGCCAGCAGCCACACCCGGGAGCAGTTCTTC
CASSHTREQFF
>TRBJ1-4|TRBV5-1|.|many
TGCGCCAGCAGCTTGGATCAGGCAGGGCCGAATGAAAAACTGTTTTTT
CASSLDQAGPNEKLFF
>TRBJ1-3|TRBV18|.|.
TGTGCCAGCTCACGGGGGCAGGGAGTCTCTGGAAACACCATATATTTT
CASSRGQGVSGNTIYF
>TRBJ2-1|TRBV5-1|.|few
TGCGCCAGCAGCCCAAGCGGGTACTCCTACAATGAGCAGTTCTTC
CASSPSGYSYNEQFF
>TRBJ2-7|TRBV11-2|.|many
TGTGCCAGCACGAGAAGCTCCTACGAGCAGTACTTC
CASTRSSYEQYF
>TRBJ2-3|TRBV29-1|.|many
TGCAGCGTTGGACAGCCTGCAGATACGCAGTATTTT
CSVGQPADTQYF
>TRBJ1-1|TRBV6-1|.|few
TGTGCCAGCAGTCCCGGACAGTTTAGGAACACTGAAGCTTTCTTT
CASSPGQFRNTEAFF
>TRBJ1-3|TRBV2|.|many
TGTGCCAGAACTACCAAAGGACAGTTACGACATACCGACTCTGGAAACACCATATATTTT
CARTTKGQLRHTDSGNTIYF
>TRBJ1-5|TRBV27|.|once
TGTGCCAGCAGAAAGGACAGTTATCAGCCCCAGCATTTT
CASRKDSYQPQHF
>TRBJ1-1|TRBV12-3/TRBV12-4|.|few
TGTGCCAGCAGTTTCGATGGACTGAGTAACACTGAAGCTTTCTTT
CASSFDGLSNTEAFF
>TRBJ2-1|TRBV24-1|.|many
TGTGCCACCAGTTGGGCTTTAGGTGAGCAGTTCTTC
CATSWALGEQFF
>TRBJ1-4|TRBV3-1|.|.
TGTGCCAGCAGCCCCATGTTAAATGAAAAACTGTTTTTT
CASSPMLNEKLFF